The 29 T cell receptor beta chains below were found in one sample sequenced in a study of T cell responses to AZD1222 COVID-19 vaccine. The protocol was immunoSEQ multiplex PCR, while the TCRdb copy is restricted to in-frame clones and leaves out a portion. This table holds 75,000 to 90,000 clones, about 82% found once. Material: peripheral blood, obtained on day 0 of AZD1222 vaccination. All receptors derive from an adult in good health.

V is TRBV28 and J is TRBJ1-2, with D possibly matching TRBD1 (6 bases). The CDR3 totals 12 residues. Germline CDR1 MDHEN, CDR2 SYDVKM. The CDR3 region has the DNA TGTGCTACCCAGGGGCAAGCCCATGGCTACACCTTC. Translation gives CATQGQAHGYTF.

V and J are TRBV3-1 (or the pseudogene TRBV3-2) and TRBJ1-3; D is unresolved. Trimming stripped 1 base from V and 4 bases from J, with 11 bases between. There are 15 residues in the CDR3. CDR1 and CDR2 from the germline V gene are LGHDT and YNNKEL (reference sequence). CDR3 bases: TGTGCCAGCAGCCAAGGGCTAGTGACCGGAAACACCATATATTTT. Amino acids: CASSQGLVTGNTIYF.

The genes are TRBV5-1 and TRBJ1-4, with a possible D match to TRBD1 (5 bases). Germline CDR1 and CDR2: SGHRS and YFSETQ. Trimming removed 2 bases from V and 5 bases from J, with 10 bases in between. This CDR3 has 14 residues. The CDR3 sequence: CASSFPGQNEKLFF. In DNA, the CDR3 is TGCGCCAGCAGCTTTCCCGGACAAAATGAAAAACTGTTTTTT.

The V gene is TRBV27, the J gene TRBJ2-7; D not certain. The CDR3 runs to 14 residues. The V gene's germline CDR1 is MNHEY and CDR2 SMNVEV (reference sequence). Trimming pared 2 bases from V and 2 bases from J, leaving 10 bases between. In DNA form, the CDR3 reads TGTGCCAGCAGTTTAAACCCCCCACCCTACGAGCAGTACTTC. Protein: CASSLNPPPYEQYF.

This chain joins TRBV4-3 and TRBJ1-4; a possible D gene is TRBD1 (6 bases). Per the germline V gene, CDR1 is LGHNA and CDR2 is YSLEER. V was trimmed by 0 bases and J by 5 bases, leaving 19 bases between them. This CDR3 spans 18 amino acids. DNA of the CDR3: TGCGCCAGCAGCCAAGATTTGAGGTCACAGGGAACAAATGAAAAACTGTTTTTT. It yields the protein CASSQDLRSQGTNEKLFF.

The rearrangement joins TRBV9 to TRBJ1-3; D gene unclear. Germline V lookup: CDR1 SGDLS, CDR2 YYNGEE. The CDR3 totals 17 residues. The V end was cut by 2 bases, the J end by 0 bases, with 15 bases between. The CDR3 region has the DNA TGTGCCAGCAGCGTTACGGAGGGCCGCTACTCTGGAAACACCATATATTTT. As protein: CASSVTEGRYSGNTIYF.

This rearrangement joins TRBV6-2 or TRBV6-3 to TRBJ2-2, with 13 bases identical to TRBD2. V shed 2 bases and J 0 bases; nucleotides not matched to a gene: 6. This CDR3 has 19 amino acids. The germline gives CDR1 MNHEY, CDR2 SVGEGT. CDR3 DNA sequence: TGTGCCAGCAGTTACCGCGGGACTAGCGGGGCCGCGAACACCGGGGAGCTGTTTTTT. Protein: CASSYRGTSGAANTGELFF.

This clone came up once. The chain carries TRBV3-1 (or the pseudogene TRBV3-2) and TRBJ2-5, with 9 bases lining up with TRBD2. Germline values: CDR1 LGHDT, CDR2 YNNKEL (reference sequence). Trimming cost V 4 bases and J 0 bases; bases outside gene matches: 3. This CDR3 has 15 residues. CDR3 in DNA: TGTGCCAGCAGCCGTAGCGGGGGTAACCAAGAGACCCAGTACTTC. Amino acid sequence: CASSRSGGNQETQYF.

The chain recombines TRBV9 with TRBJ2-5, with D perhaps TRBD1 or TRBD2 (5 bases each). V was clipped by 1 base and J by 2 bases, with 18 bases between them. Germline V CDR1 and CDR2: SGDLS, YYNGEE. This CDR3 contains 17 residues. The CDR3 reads CASSVRGPGPLQETQYF. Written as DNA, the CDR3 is TGTGCCAGCAGCGTACGCGGCCCGGGGCCCCTTCAAGAGACCCAGTACTTC.

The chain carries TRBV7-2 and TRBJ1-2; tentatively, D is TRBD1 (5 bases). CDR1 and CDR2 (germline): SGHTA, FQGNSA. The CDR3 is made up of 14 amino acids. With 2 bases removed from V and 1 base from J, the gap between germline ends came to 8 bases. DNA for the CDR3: TGTGCCAGCAGCTTACGGGGCGGTAACTATGGCTACACCTTC. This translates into CASSLRGGNYGYTF.

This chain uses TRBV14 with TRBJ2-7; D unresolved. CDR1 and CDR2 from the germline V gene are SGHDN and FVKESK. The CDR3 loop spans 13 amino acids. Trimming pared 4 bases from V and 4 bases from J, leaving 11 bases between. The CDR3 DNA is TGTGCCAGCAGCCGAAGTACAGCATACGAGCAGTACTTC. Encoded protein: CASSRSTAYEQYF.

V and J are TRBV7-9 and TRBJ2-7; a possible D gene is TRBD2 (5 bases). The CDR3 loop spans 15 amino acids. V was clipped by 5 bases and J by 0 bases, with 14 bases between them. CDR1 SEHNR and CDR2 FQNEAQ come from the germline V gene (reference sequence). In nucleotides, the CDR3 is TGTGCCAGCAGCCCGCCGGAGGCCAGCTCCTACGAGCAGTACTTC. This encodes CASSPPEASSYEQYF.

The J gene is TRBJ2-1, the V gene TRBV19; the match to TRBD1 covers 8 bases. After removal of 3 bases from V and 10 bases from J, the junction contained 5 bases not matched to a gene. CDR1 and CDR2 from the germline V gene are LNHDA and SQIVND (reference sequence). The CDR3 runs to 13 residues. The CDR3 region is CASSMTGVGEQFF. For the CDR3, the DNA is TGTGCCAGTAGTATGACAGGGGTAGGGGAGCAGTTCTTC.

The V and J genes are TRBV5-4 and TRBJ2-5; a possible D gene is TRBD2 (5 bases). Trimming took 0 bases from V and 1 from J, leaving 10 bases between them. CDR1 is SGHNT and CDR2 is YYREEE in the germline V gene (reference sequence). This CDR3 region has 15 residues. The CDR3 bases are TGTGCCAGCAGCTTGGGGCTAGCCAGCCAAGAGACCCAGTACTTC. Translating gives CASSLGLASQETQYF.

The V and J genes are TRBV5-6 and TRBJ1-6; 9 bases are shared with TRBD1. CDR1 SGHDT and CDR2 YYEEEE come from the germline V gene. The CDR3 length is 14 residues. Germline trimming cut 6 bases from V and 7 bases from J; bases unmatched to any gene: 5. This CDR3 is CASTLTGGNSPLHF. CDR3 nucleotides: TGTGCCAGCACCTTAACAGGGGGCAATTCACCCCTCCACTTT.

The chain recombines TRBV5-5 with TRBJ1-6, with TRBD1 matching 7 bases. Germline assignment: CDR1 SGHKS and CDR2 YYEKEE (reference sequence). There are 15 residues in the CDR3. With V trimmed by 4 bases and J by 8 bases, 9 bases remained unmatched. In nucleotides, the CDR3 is TGTGCCAGCAGCCCCGGGGGAGGGGGCGATTCACCCCTCCACTTT. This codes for CASSPGGGGDSPLHF.

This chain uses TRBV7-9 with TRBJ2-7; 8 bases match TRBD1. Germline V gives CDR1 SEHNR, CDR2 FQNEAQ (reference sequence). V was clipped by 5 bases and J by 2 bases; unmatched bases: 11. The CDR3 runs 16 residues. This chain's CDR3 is CASSDSWDRFPYEQYF. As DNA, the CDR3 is TGTGCCAGCAGCGATTCATGGGACAGGTTCCCCTACGAGCAGTACTTC.

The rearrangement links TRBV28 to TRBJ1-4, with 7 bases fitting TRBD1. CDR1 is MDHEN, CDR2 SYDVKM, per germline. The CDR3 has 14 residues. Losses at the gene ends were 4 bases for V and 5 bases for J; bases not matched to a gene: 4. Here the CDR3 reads CASSSDRVNEKLFF. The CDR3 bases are TGTGCCAGCAGTTCCGACAGGGTCAATGAAAAACTGTTTTTT.

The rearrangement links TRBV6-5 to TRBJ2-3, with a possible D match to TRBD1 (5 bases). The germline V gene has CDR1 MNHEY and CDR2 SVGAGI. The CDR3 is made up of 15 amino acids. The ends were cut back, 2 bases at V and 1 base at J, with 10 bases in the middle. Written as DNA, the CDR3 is TGTGCCAGCAGTTACGGTGTAGGGGGCACAGATACGCAGTATTTT. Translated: CASSYGVGGTDTQYF.

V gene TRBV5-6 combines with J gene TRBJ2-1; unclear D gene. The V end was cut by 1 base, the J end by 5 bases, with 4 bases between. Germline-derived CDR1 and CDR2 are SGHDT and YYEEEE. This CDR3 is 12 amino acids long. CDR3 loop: CASSLSHNEQFF. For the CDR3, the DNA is TGTGCCAGCAGCTTGTCGCACAATGAGCAGTTCTTC.

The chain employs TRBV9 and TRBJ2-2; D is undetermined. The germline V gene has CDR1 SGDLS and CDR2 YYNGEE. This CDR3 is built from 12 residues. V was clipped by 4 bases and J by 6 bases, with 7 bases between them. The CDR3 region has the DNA TGTGCCAGCAGCCTGACACCCGGGGAGCTGTTTTTT. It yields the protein CASSLTPGELFF.

The CDR3, as DNA: TGTGCCAGCAGACTTGGGACAGGGGCGCGGGGCTACACCTTC. Translation: CASRLGTGARGYTF. The V and J genes are TRBV5-6 and TRBJ1-2, with 10 bases fitting TRBD1. The trim removed 5 bases at V and 8 bases at J, leaving 9 bases unmatched. Germline-derived CDR1 and CDR2 are SGHDT and YYEEEE. This CDR3 spans 14 amino acids. Using reference TRBV5-6 and TRBJ1-2 for the parts outside the CDR3, the full variable domain is DAGVTQSPTHLIKTRGQQVTLRCSPKSGHDTVSWYQQALGQGPQFIFQYYEEEERQRGNFPDRFSGHQFPNYSSELNVNALLLGDSALYLCASRLGTGARGYTFGSGTRLTVV.

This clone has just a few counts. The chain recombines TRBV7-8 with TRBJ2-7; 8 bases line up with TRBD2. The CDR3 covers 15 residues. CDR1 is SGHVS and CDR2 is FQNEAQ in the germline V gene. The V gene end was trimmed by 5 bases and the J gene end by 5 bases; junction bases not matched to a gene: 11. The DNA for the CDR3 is TGTGCCAGCAGCATGGAGAGCGGGAGAATCGACGAGCAGTACTTC. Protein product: CASSMESGRIDEQYF.

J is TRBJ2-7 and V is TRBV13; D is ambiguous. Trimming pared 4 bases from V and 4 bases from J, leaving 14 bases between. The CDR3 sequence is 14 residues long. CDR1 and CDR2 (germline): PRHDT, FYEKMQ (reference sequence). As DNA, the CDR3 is TGTGCCAGCAGCTCCCCACCCACACCGTACGAGCAGTACTTC. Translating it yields CASSSPPTPYEQYF. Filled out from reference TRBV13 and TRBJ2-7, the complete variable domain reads AAGVIQSPRHLIKEKRETATLKCYPIPRHDTVYWYQQGPGQDPQFLISFYEKMQSDKGSIPDRFSAQQFSDYHSELNMSSLELGDSALYFCASSSPPTPYEQYFGPGTRLTVT.

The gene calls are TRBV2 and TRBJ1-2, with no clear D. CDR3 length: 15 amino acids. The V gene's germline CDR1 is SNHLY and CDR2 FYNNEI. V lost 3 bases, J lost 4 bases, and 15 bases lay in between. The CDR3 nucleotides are TGTGCCAGCAGTGACCCCGCCCCGTCTGTCTATGGCTACACCTTC. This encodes CASSDPAPSVYGYTF.

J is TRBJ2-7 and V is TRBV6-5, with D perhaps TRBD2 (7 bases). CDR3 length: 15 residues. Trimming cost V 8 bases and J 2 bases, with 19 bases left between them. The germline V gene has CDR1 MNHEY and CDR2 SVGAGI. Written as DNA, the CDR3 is TGTGCCAGCCGGGGGGCTAGCGCGGCGACCTACGAGCAGTACTTC. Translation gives CASRGASAATYEQYF.

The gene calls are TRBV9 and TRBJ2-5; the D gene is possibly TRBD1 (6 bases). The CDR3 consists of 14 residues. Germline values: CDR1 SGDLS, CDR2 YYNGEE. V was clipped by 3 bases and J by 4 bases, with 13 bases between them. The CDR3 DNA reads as TGTGCCAGCAGCGCGTCACAGGGTGGAGAGACCCAGTACTTC. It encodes CASSASQGGETQYF.

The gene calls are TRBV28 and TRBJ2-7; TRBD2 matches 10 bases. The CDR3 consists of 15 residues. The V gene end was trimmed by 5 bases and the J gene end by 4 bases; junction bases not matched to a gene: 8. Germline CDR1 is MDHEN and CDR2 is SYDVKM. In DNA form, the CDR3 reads TGTGCCAGCAGTCCCCGACTAGCGGGCATTTACGAGCAGTACTTC. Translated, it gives CASSPRLAGIYEQYF.

The CDR3 region has the DNA TGTGCCATCAGTGAGCGGGAGACAGCAACTAATGAAAAACTGTTTTTT. Its translation is CAISERETATNEKLFF. The chain uses TRBV10-3 and TRBJ1-4; tentatively, D is TRBD1 (5 bases). This CDR3 has 16 residues. Trimming cost V 2 bases and J 0 bases, with 10 bases left between them. The germline gives CDR1 ENHRY, CDR2 SYGVKD.